A selection of T cell receptor beta chains follows, all from one sample in a study of shared clonotypes between healthy human individuals. Assay used: immunoSEQ multiplex PCR; TCRdb lists only in-frame clones, some missing. The data contain about 480,000 clones, around 79% of them singletons. Source material: PBMCs. These receptors originate from a woman between 40 and 55 years old in good health. Some clones in this sample may be carry-over from other donors' samples. Each CDR3 is given with its conserved first and last residue. A D gene is named only where the DNA matches it firmly. The size field is filled for only some rows; it gives once, few, many or a size class.

j_gene,abundance,v_gene,d_gene,CDR3aa,CDR3nt
TRBJ1-2,once,TRBV5-6,-,CASSLDGSGRGLAGYTF,TGTGCCAGCAGCTTGGATGGGTCAGGGAGGGGTTTGGCTGGCTACACCTTC
TRBJ2-7,-,TRBV5-5,-,CASSAGARDEQYF,TGTGCCAGCAGCGCCGGGGCGCGAGACGAGCAGTACTTC
TRBJ2-3,-,TRBV5-1,-,CASSSRTGTDTQYF,TGCGCCAGCAGCTCAAGGACGGGCACAGATACGCAGTATTTT
TRBJ1-3,once,TRBV7-2,-,CASARSSSGNTIYF,TGTGCCAGCGCCCGCTCGAGCTCTGGAAACACCATATATTTT
TRBJ1-1,-,TRBV28,-,CASSLMRTEAFF,TGTGCCAGCAGTTTAATGCGTACTGAAGCTTTCTTT
TRBJ2-3,-,TRBV28,TRBD2,CASEAGGVTDTQYF,TGTGCCAGCGAAGCGGGGGGGGTAACAGATACGCAGTATTTT
TRBJ1-2,-,TRBV7-3,-,CASSLREGRGYTF,TGTGCCAGCAGCTTAAGAGAAGGGCGCGGCTACACCTTC
TRBJ2-2,-,TRBV13,-,CASSLSLPGELFF,TGTGCCAGCAGCTTAAGCCTACCCGGGGAGCTGTTTTTT
TRBJ2-5,-,TRBV30,TRBD1,CAWREQGEQYF,TGTGCCTGGAGAGAACAGGGGGAGCAGTACTTC
TRBJ2-7,many,TRBV4-3,TRBD1,CASSQAGTGVGEQYF,TGCGCCAGCAGCCAAGCGGGGACAGGGGTAGGCGAGCAGTACTTC
TRBJ2-1,-,TRBV4-2,-,CASSQASSDNEQFF,TGTGCCAGCAGCCAAGCAAGTTCGGACAATGAGCAGTTCTTC
TRBJ1-2,-,TRBV28,TRBD1,CASRPPGGDYGYTF,TGTGCCAGCAGACCTCCAGGGGGCGACTATGGCTACACCTTC
TRBJ1-2,once,TRBV30,TRBD1,CAWSVYRDRYGYTF,TGTGCCTGGAGTGTCTATCGGGACAGGTACGGCTACACCTTC
TRBJ2-3,few,TRBV28,-,CASSGSGWLTDTQYF,TGTGCCAGCAGTGGTAGTGGGTGGTTGACAGATACGCAGTATTTT
TRBJ2-3,-,TRBV7-3,-,CASSLWEGTDTQYF,TGTGCCAGCAGCTTGTGGGAGGGCACAGATACGCAGTATTTT
TRBJ2-7,-,TRBV28,-,CASSGVGGKGGYEQYF,TGTGCCAGCAGCGGAGTCGGCGGGAAAGGAGGTTACGAGCAGTACTTC
TRBJ2-3,-,TRBV9,-,CASSVEDTQYF,TGTGCCAGCAGCGTAGAAGATACGCAGTATTTT
TRBJ2-2,-,TRBV5-4,-,CASSLSAGNTGELFF,TGTGCCAGCAGCTTGTCTGCGGGGAACACCGGGGAGCTGTTTTTT
TRBJ2-7,-,TRBV6-5,-,CASSSAGDPSSYEQYF,TGTGCCAGCAGTTCCGCGGGTGATCCGAGCTCCTACGAGCAGTACTTC
TRBJ2-1,-,TRBV9,TRBD1,CASSVEPSQGVGYNEQFF,TGTGCCAGCAGCGTAGAGCCCTCCCAGGGGGTGGGCTACAATGAGCAGTTCTTC